This T cell receptor beta chain was sequenced during a study of T cells and Merkel cell carcinoma outcomes. Study outcomes and limitations: Repertoire plus T-cell density reportedly predicted Merkel cell carcinoma outcomes.

Assay used: immunoSEQ multiplex PCR; TCRdb lists only in-frame clones, some missing. The sample lists some 14,000 clones, roughly 90% occurring once. V lost 5 bases and J 0 bases, leaving 7 bases between the germline ends. CDR1 KGHSH and CDR2 LQKENI come from the germline V gene. CDR3 length: 13 amino acids. As regards this clone: Its antigen is still unknown.

The sample consisted of tumor tissue from Merkel cell carcinoma. The chain uses TRBV18 and TRBJ1-2, with D hard to call. This sequence originates from a human donor with Merkel cell carcinoma. The chain's CDR3 is CASSGQANYGYTF. DNA of the CDR3: TGTGCCAGCTCAGGGCAAGCTAACTATGGCTACACCTTC.